What follows are 5 T cell receptor beta chains derived from one specimen sequenced in a study of neurological immune-mediated disorders. Via MiXCR, TCRdb re-called the 5' RACE reads, giving one row per CDR3 protein. The sample shows roughly 60,000 distinct CDR3 sequences, approximately 10% of them seen only once. Sequencing was performed on PBMCs. The receptor set was obtained from a man aged 60-69 years in good health.

This clonotype was observed at least ten times. This chain connects TRBV20-1 to TRBJ2-5, with TRBD2 matching over 13 bases. The ends lost 0 bases at V and 5 bases at J; junction bases unmatched: 9. Germline loops: CDR1 DFQATT, CDR2 SNEGSKA (reference sequence). CDR3 length: 17 residues. This CDR3 is CSARETLAGGPRETQYF. CDR3 sequence (DNA): TGCAGTGCTAGAGAGACACTAGCGGGGGGGCCGAGGGAGACCCAGTACTTC.

This clonotype appeared many times. The CDR3 sequence is CASSTGGIEQFF. The CDR3 DNA reads TGTGCCAGCAGCACTGGAGGGATTGAGCAGTTCTTC. This chain connects TRBV7-3 to TRBJ2-1, with D tentatively TRBD2 (6 bases). This CDR3 region has 12 residues. Trimming removed 5 bases at V and 9 bases at J, with 11 bases between. Germline V gives CDR1 SGHTA, CDR2 FQGTGA.

This clonotype was recorded at least ten times. The chain is built from TRBV10-3 and TRBJ2-2; TRBD2 matches at 12 bases. After removal of 9 bases from V and 5 bases from J, the junction contained 7 bases not matched to a gene. The CDR3 has 15 amino acids. Germline CDR1 ENHRY, CDR2 SYGVKD. As DNA, the CDR3 is TGTGCCATTACAACCGGGACTAGCGGGACCGGGGAGCTGTTTTTT. Translating it yields CAITTGTSGTGELFF.

V and J are TRBV3-1 and TRBJ1-1; D possibly corresponds to TRBD1 (5 bases). V lost 7 bases and J 8 bases, leaving 26 bases between the germline ends. CDR1 and CDR2 from the germline V gene are LGHDT and YNNKEL (reference sequence). The CDR3 is made up of 16 amino acids. The CDR3 sequence is CASNPRILPPQAEAFF. In DNA form, the CDR3 reads TGTGCCAGCAACCCACGGATTCTCCCCCCACAGGCCGAAGCTTTCTTT.

In this sample, this clonotype turned up many times. The chain couples TRBV12-3 or TRBV12-4 to TRBJ2-2; tentatively, D is TRBD2 (5 bases). Trimming stripped 4 bases from V and 5 bases from J, with 11 bases between. The CDR3 contains 14 residues. CDR3 region: CASSSLGVTGELFF. The CDR3 DNA reads as TGTGCCAGCAGTTCCCTCGGGGTAACCGGGGAGCTGTTTTTT.